This is a list of T cell receptor beta chains from one sample in a study of T cell responses to AZD1222 COVID-19 vaccine. Libraries were prepared by immunoSEQ multiplex PCR; TCRdb keeps only in-frame clonotypes and omits some of them. The table includes tens of thousands of clones, approximately 88% detected once. This specimen consisted of peripheral blood, obtained 28 days after the second AZD1222 dose. These receptors came from an adult who received the AZD1222 COVID-19 vaccine. Each CDR3 is given with its conserved first and last residue. D genes are given only for firm matches. For some rows the clone size is stated as once, few or many, or as a class when expanded; others skip it.

d_gene	v_gene	j_gene	abundance	CDR3nt	CDR3aa
TRBD1	TRBV7-9	TRBJ1-5	.	TGTGCCAGCAGCTTACAGGGGGGGAGCAATCAGCCCCAGCATTTT	CASSLQGGSNQPQHF
.	TRBV6-1	TRBJ2-7	.	TGTGCCAGCAGTGAAACAGGGACGGGGTCCTACGAGCAGTACTTC	CASSETGTGSYEQYF
.	TRBV2	TRBJ2-7	few	TGTGCCAGCACTTTCCCCGACTCCTACGAGCAGTACTTC	CASTFPDSYEQYF
TRBD2	TRBV27	TRBJ2-3	.	TGTGCCAGCAGTTTAGCGGGGGGGCCGGCAGATACGCAGTATTTT	CASSLAGGPADTQYF
TRBD2	TRBV10-3	TRBJ2-3	.	TGTGCCATCAGTACTAGCGTGAGCACAGATACGCAGTATTTT	CAISTSVSTDTQYF
TRBD2	TRBV5-4	TRBJ2-7	.	TGTGCCAGCAGCCAACTTGGACTAGCGGGCGACGAGCAGTACTTC	CASSQLGLAGDEQYF
.	TRBV24-1	TRBJ1-5	once	TGTGCCACATCCCCCACAGGGAGCAATCAGCCCCAGCATTTT	CATSPTGSNQPQHF
TRBD2	TRBV5-1	TRBJ2-3	once	TGCGCCAGCAGCCCGACTAGCGGGGAAACAGATACGCAGTATTTT	CASSPTSGETDTQYF
.	TRBV4-3	TRBJ2-7	.	TGCGCCAGCAGCCAAGATCTAGCCATGTCCTACGAGCAGTACTTC	CASSQDLAMSYEQYF
.	TRBV5-5	TRBJ1-1	.	TGTGCCAGCAGCCGAGATCCACCACGGGCTGAAGCTTTCTTT	CASSRDPPRAEAFF
.	TRBV24-1	TRBJ1-2	.	TGTGCCACCAGTGATTTCGGCTCATCTTCGGGTGGCTACACCTTC	CATSDFGSSSGGYTF
.	TRBV7-3	TRBJ1-2	.	TGTGCCAGCAGCCCCAGGGAGAGGGACTATGGCTACACCTTC	CASSPRERDYGYTF
.	TRBV3-1/TRBV3-2	TRBJ2-2	.	TGTGCCAGCAGCCAAGATAGTATGAGGGGGGGTACCTACGGGGAGCTGTTTTTT	CASSQDSMRGGTYGELFF
.	TRBV28	TRBJ2-2	.	TGTGCCAGCAGAGTCTCTGGCAACACCGGGGAGCTGTTTTTT	CASRVSGNTGELFF
.	TRBV19	TRBJ1-5	.	TGTGCCAGTAGTGGTAGGGCCAGGGTTTTTAGCAATCAGCCCCAGCATTTT	CASSGRARVFSNQPQHF
.	TRBV9	TRBJ2-1	.	TGTGCCAGCAGCGCCCCCGGACCACAGTTCTTC	CASSAPGPQFF
.	TRBV5-4	TRBJ2-7	few	TGTGCCAGCAGCTTGGCCGGGACTCTCTCCTACGAGCAGTACTTC	CASSLAGTLSYEQYF
.	TRBV7-8	TRBJ2-6	.	TGTGCCAGCAGCTGGGACGGCCGCTCTGGGGCCAACGTCCTGACTTTC	CASSWDGRSGANVLTF
.	TRBV19	TRBJ1-2	.	TGTGCCAGTAGTTTGAAGTACCTTTTGGGGTACTATGGCTACACCTTC	CASSLKYLLGYYGYTF
.	TRBV7-8	TRBJ2-3	once	TGTGCCAGCAGCTTAGCGCGTCGCGGTGCTAGCACAGATACGCAGTATTTT	CASSLARRGASTDTQYF
.	TRBV21-1	TRBJ1-1	.	TGTGCCAGCAGCAAAGTTACAGGGGGGCAGCGCACTGAAGCTTTCTTT	CASSKVTGGQRTEAFF
.	TRBV19	TRBJ1-3	.	TGTGCCAGTAGTAACAGGGTAGGGTTCTCTGGAAACACCATATATTTT	CASSNRVGFSGNTIYF
.	TRBV20-1	TRBJ1-1	.	TGCAGTGCTTACCGGACGGATGAAGCTTTCTTT	CSAYRTDEAFF
TRBD1	TRBV19	TRBJ2-7	.	TGTGCCAGTAGTATAGCGGACAGGGGGCGAGGCTACGAGCAGTACTTC	CASSIADRGRGYEQYF
TRBD1	TRBV11-3	TRBJ2-3	.	TGTGCCAGCAGCTCCTCCCGGGACAGGTTCACAGATACGCAGTATTTT	CASSSSRDRFTDTQYF
.	TRBV13	TRBJ2-7	.	TGTGCCAGCAGACTAGGCTCTCTCGGGGTAGGCGACGAGCAGTACTTC	CASRLGSLGVGDEQYF
TRBD2	TRBV7-2	TRBJ2-1	.	TGTGCCAGCAGCTCGGGACTAGCGGACTACAATGAGCAGTTCTTC	CASSSGLADYNEQFF
.	TRBV29-1	TRBJ1-5	.	TGCAGCGTGGAGGCGGGGGGCGGCAATCAGCCCCAGCATTTT	CSVEAGGGNQPQHF
.	TRBV19	TRBJ1-1	.	TGTGCCAGTAGTATTCCAACAGGGTCGGGAACTGAAGCTTTCTTT	CASSIPTGSGTEAFF
TRBD1	TRBV19	TRBJ2-7	.	TGTGCCAGTAGTGTTACGGGGACAGGGGGAAACGAGCAGTACTTC	CASSVTGTGGNEQYF
.	TRBV4-1	TRBJ2-7	.	TGCGCCAGCAGCTACGGACCGAGGGACTACGAGCAGTACTTC	CASSYGPRDYEQYF
TRBD1	TRBV13	TRBJ1-3	.	TGTGCCAGCACCCTTTTCCGGGGACAGGGTCCCCATATCTCTGGAAACACCATATATTTT	CASTLFRGQGPHISGNTIYF
.	TRBV7-5	TRBJ1-6	once	TGTGCCAGCCCCAGCGGCCCCTCCTATAATTCACCCCTCCACTTT	CASPSGPSYNSPLHF
.	TRBV2	TRBJ2-2	.	TGTGCCAGGGTATCGAACACCGGGGAGCTGTTTTTT	CARVSNTGELFF
TRBD1	TRBV6-5	TRBJ1-1	.	TGTGCCAGCAGCTACGGGACAGGGTTGAACACTGAAGCTTTCTTT	CASSYGTGLNTEAFF
.	TRBV5-6	TRBJ2-5	.	TGTGCCAGCAGCTTGTTGAGGGGGGCGGTAGGTGAGACCCAGTACTTC	CASSLLRGAVGETQYF
TRBD1	TRBV29-1	TRBJ1-2	.	TGCAGCGTTGAAGGGGGGACAGGGTCAGTCTATGGCTACACCTTC	CSVEGGTGSVYGYTF